This entry lists 18 T cell receptor beta chains sequenced from one sample in a study of blood T cells in healthy people across ages. A second roughly 6 to 12 cycle PCR used barcoded and J-beta primers. Using its own MiXCR run on the 5' RACE reads, TCRdb lists one record per CDR3 protein. The sample consists of some 1.7 million distinct CDR3 sequences, under 30% of them appearing once. Sequencing was performed on blood. These receptors were taken from a young woman in good health.

This clonotype came up a few times. Germline and junction disagree at one end, which may indicate a read error. The V and J genes are TRBV5-1 and TRBJ1-2; D is uncertain. The germline CDR1 and CDR2 sequences are SGHRS and YFSETQ. The length of the CDR3 is 13 residues. CDR3 in DNA: TGCGCCAGCAACTTGGACGGGTCCTATGGCTACACCTTC. Translated, it gives CASNLDGSYGYTF.

Details on this clonotype: A junction end diverges from the germline sequence, so it may reflect a read error. The genes are TRBV12-3 or TRBV12-4 and TRBJ2-3, with D tentatively TRBD2 (6 bases). The CDR3 length is 14 residues. The CDR3 is CASSEGGSLDTQYF. Here the CDR3 DNA reads TGTGCTAGCAGCGAGGGAGGTTCTTTGGATACGCAGTATTTT.

In this sample, this clonotype turned up once. V and J are TRBV12-3 or TRBV12-4 and TRBJ1-3; a possible D gene is TRBD1 (5 bases). Trimming removed 10 bases at V and 4 bases at J, with 17 bases between. The CDR3 loop spans 14 amino acids. The CDR3 protein is CATAPQGTGNTIYF. CDR3 nucleotides: TGTGCCACCGCGCCCCAGGGAACAGGAAACACCATATATTTT.

At least ten counts were recorded for this clonotype. The chain employs TRBV6-5 and TRBJ2-7, with D perhaps matching TRBD2 (6 bases). Between the trimmed V and J ends, which lost 2 bases and 3 bases, there was a span of 11 bases. CDR1 and CDR2 from the germline V gene are MNHEY and SVGAGI. There are 14 residues in the CDR3. The CDR3 protein is CASSYGWGDYEQYF. The CDR3 coding sequence is TGTGCCAGCAGTTACGGATGGGGGGACTACGAGCAGTACTTC.

V and J are TRBV7-6 and TRBJ2-1; D is undetermined. V lost 2 bases to trimming and J lost 10 bases, with 9 bases between them. This CDR3 is built from 12 residues. Germline CDR1 and CDR2: SGHVS and FNYEAQ. CDR3 amino acids: CASSLRPREQFF. Written as DNA, the CDR3 is TGTGCCAGCAGCTTAAGGCCTCGGGAGCAGTTCTTC.

Only a few counts were recorded for this clonotype. The junction shows a germline mismatch at one end, possibly a read error. The rearrangement joins TRBV6-2 or TRBV6-3 to TRBJ2-1; tentative D call: TRBD1 (6 bases). Germline V gene data show CDR1 as MNHEY and CDR2 as SVGEGT. There are 14 residues in the CDR3. CDR3 nucleotides: TGTGCCAGCAAGGGGGTGGCCTCCCACAATGAGCAGTTCTTC. Translation: CASKGVASHNEQFF.

This clonotype was observed a few times. V usage is TRBV7-9 and J usage is TRBJ1-1; no reliable D call. V shed 0 bases and J shed 1 base, with 9 bases lying between them. This CDR3 spans 15 amino acids. Per the germline V gene, CDR1 is SEHNR and CDR2 is FQNEAQ (reference sequence). CDR3 DNA: TGTGCCAGCAGCTTAGCGCAAGTTGGGAACACTGAAGCTTTCTTT. It translates to CASSLAQVGNTEAFF.

The chain joins TRBV6-7 to TRBJ2-7; D might be TRBD2 (6 bases). TRBV6-7 is an ORF; its function is uncertain. Trimming pared 4 bases from V and 2 bases from J, leaving 15 bases between. The CDR3 has 15 amino acids. For the CDR3, the DNA is TGTGCCAGCAGTTCGGGAGATCCCTCGGCCTACGAGCAGTACTTC. Translated: CASSSGDPSAYEQYF.

The CDR3 nucleotides read TGTGCCAGCAGAGTTACTAGGCCCTTCACAGATACGCAGTATTTT. Protein sequence: CASRVTRPFTDTQYF. The J gene is TRBJ2-3, the V gene TRBV6-5, with D tentatively TRBD2 (5 bases). Per germline, CDR1 MNHEY and CDR2 SVGAGI. The CDR3 covers 15 residues. Trimming left V 6 bases short and J 2 bases short, with 15 bases between.

This clonotype came up many times. A single base separates this from a much larger clone, so it may be a read error. V and J are TRBV29-1 and TRBJ2-1, with 7 bases identical to TRBD2. The end of the DNA aligns better with TRBJ2-7, so the J call may be wrong. CDR1 SQVTM and CDR2 ANQGSEA come from the germline V gene. This CDR3 has 14 amino acids. This CDR3 is CSAPRTRRYNEQYF. In DNA, the CDR3 is TGCAGCGCGCCCCGGACTAGACGTTACAATGAGCAGTACTTC.

The genes are TRBV6-2 or TRBV6-3 and TRBJ1-1; D not resolved. Germline V gene lookup returns CDR1 MNHEY and CDR2 SVGEGT. Trimming took off 3 bases at V and 5 bases at J, with 10 bases between the two ends. The CDR3 runs 13 residues. CDR3 DNA: TGTGCCAGCAGTTATTTGATAGGGACTGAAGCTTTCTTT. It specifies CASSYLIGTEAFF.

In its sample, this clonotype was seen a few times. V gene TRBV18 combines with J gene TRBJ2-4, with D possibly being TRBD1 (6 bases). The CDR3 has 14 amino acids. The germline V and J ends were trimmed by 2 bases and 8 bases, with 13 bases remaining between them. Looked up from germline, CDR1 is KGHSH and CDR2 is LQKENI. CDR3 nucleotides: TGTGCCAGCTCACCAAGTTCCAGGGGCGACATTCAGTACTTC. It yields the protein CASSPSSRGDIQYF. Combining the CDR3 with reference TRBV18 and TRBJ2-4 gives the whole variable domain NAGVMQNPRHLVRRRGQEARLRCSPMKGHSHVYWYRQLPEEGLKFMVYLQKENIIDESGMPKERFSAEFPKEGPSILRIQQVVRGDSAAYFCASSPSSRGDIQYFGAGTRLSVL.

In this sample, this clonotype turned up a few times. The V and J genes are TRBV2 and TRBJ2-5, with 8 bases that match TRBD1. V lost 10 bases and J lost 3; bases outside the gene matches: 1. CDR3 size: 11 residues. Germline CDR1 and CDR2: SNHLY and FYNNEI. CDR3 coding DNA: TGTGCCACAGGGGGCGAAGAGACCCAGTACTTC. Amino acid sequence: CATGGEETQYF.

On this clonotype: One end of the junction does not line up with germline, which may come from a read error. V usage is TRBV5-1 and J usage is TRBJ2-2, with 7 bases that match TRBD1. The CDR3 consists of 15 residues. Germline CDR1 SGHRS, CDR2 YFSETQ. CDR3 protein: CASSPTGLGTGERFF. The CDR3 coding sequence is TGCGCCAGCAGCCCGACAGGGCTCGGCACCGGGGAGCGGTTTTTT. Supplemented by reference TRBV5-1 and TRBJ2-2, the full variable domain reads KAGVTQTPRYLIKTRGQQVTLSCSPISGHRSVSWYQQTPGQGLQFLFEYFSETQRNKGNFPGRFSGRQFSNSRSEMNVSTLELGDSALYLCASSPTGLGTGERFFGEGSRLTVL.

This chain's CDR3 is CASSQDGGGGGYTF. CDR3 DNA: TGTGCCAGCAGCCAAGATGGAGGGGGAGGTGGCTACACCTTC. V and J are TRBV3-1 and TRBJ1-2, with D maybe TRBD1 (6 bases). The CDR3 has 14 amino acids. V dropped 0 bases and J dropped 7 bases, with 12 bases sitting between them. Germline V gene sequence: CDR1 LGHDT, CDR2 YNNKEL (reference sequence).

This clonotype was counted only a few times. The chain links TRBV28 to TRBJ2-3; 8 nucleotides agree with TRBD2. CDR3 length: 16 amino acids. After removal of 6 bases from V and 3 bases from J, the junction contained 11 bases not matched to a gene. Germline assignment: CDR1 MDHEN and CDR2 SYDVKM. This CDR3 reads CASSPIEAGGTDTQYF. Here the CDR3 DNA reads TGTGCCAGCAGCCCTATAGAGGCGGGGGGAACAGATACGCAGTATTTT.

The chain couples TRBV7-6 to TRBJ1-5; no clear D. CDR1 and CDR2 from the germline V gene are SGHVS and FNYEAQ. Trimming took 5 bases from V and 2 from J, leaving 7 bases between them. The CDR3 consists of 13 residues. DNA for the CDR3: TGTGCCAGCAGCATATGGGGCAATCAGCCCCAGCATTTT. This sequence encodes CASSIWGNQPQHF.

CDR3 nucleotides: TGTGCCAGCAGGGCTAACAGGGGTCGGCAGAACACCGGGGAGCTGTTTTTT. It yields the protein CASRANRGRQNTGELFF. The genes are TRBV2 and TRBJ2-2, with TRBD1 identical over 7 bases. Germline-derived CDR1 and CDR2 are SNHLY and FYNNEI. The CDR3 sequence is 17 residues long. V was pared by 6 bases and J by 1 base, with 11 bases of the junction left unmatched.